This section outlines one T cell receptor (beta chain) sequence together with its context. The CDR3 runs 16 residues. Germline assignment: CDR1 SNHLY and CDR2 FYNNEI. V shed 6 bases, J shed 2 bases, and the junction held 8 bases outside the gene matches. The data are from a study of T cells in Graves' hyperthyroidism and ophthalmopathy. Diagnoses were established using clinical symptoms, serum thyroxine and TRAb, thyroid ultrasound and orbital computed tomography. Template material for amplifying TCR beta CDR3 regions consisted of RNA transcripts. First-round RT-PCR of the TCR CDR3 relied on the HTBI primer set. TCRdb ran MiXCR on the multiplex PCR reads and lists one entry per CDR3 protein. Among about 600,000 distinct CDR3 sequences listed, approximately 14% were seen once.

The TCR comes from a woman younger than 35 with Graves' ophthalmopathy. V and J are TRBV2 and TRBJ2-7; 12 positions match TRBD1. Sample: blood. The CDR3 DNA reads as TGTGCCAGCAGCCCGGGACAGGGGGCGCAGGCCTACGAGCAGTACTTC. The encoded protein is CASSPGQGAQAYEQYF. Full variable domain (outside the CDR3, taken from reference TRBV2 and TRBJ2-7): EPEVTQTPSHQVTQMGQEVILRCVPISNHLYFYWYRQILGQKVEFLVSFYNNEISEKSEIFDDQFSVERPDGSNFTLKIRSTKLEDSAMYFCASSPGQGAQAYEQYFGPGTRLTVT.